Shown below are 18 T cell receptor beta chains from a single sample sequenced in a study of PD-1 blockade in classical Hodgkin lymphoma. The table came from immunoSEQ multiplex PCR; TCRdb's copy has only in-frame clones and leaves some out. Here the sample spans around 20,000 clones, approximately 80% being singletons. The time point was: cycle 4 day 1 (C4D1), after less than 7 weeks of nivolumab. Autologous stem cell transplantation was followed by relapse in every patient, and brentuximab vedotin exposure varied. Sequenced here: peripheral blood mononuclear cells (PBMCs), sampled before the fourth cycle of nivolumab. The source is a human donor with classical Hodgkin lymphoma.

The rearrangement joins TRBV2 to TRBJ2-3; no definite D call. Trimming removed 4 bases at V and 0 bases at J, with 11 bases between. CDR1 and CDR2 from the germline V gene are SNHLY and FYNNEI. The CDR3 loop spans 15 amino acids. The CDR3 DNA reads as TGTGCCAGCAGTGTACTGGGCATTAGCACAGATACGCAGTATTTT. Protein product: CASSVLGISTDTQYF.

The gene calls are TRBV7-3 and TRBJ2-2; the D is unclear. Deletions cut 4 bases from V and 6 bases from J, with 6 bases between. From germline, CDR1 is SGHTA and CDR2 FQGTGA. The CDR3 is 12 residues long. The CDR3 DNA is TGTGCCAGCAGCTCACCGGCCGGGGAGCTGTTTTTT. This codes for CASSSPAGELFF.

V usage is TRBV27 and J usage is TRBJ2-5, with 10 bases that match TRBD1. V trimming: 3 bases; J trimming: 4 bases; junction bases outside the gene matches: 2. The CDR3 totals 14 residues. CDR1 is MNHEY and CDR2 is SMNVEV in the germline V gene (reference sequence). CDR3 coding DNA: TGTGCCAGCAGTTTTGACAGGGGGCGAGAGACCCAGTACTTC. This codes for CASSFDRGRETQYF.

J is TRBJ2-3 and V is TRBV7-3, with D unresolved. CDR3 size: 14 residues. Trimming shortened V by 2 bases and J by 2 bases, and 8 bases separated the two germline ends. Germline assignment: CDR1 SGHTA and CDR2 FQGTGA. CDR3 region: CASSLGVHTDTQYF. As DNA, the CDR3 is TGTGCCAGCAGCTTAGGCGTCCACACAGATACGCAGTATTTT.

The chain is built from TRBV15 and TRBJ2-5; the D gene is possibly TRBD2 (6 bases). The germline gives CDR1 LNHNV, CDR2 YYDKDF (reference sequence). The CDR3 is made up of 16 amino acids. Trimming pared 3 bases from V and 0 bases from J, leaving 14 bases between. CDR3 sequence (DNA): TGTGCCACCAGCAGCTCGGGACTCACGTACCAAGAGACCCAGTACTTC. Amino acid sequence: CATSSSGLTYQETQYF.

The V gene is TRBV10-3, the J gene TRBJ1-2; D remains ambiguous. From germline, CDR1 is ENHRY and CDR2 SYGVKD. The length of the CDR3 is 14 residues. The ends were cut back, 4 bases at V and 2 bases at J, with 11 bases in the middle. The CDR3 DNA sequence: TGTGCCATCAGTGTCGAGATCTGGAACTATGGCTACACCTTC. Residues: CAISVEIWNYGYTF.

The J gene is TRBJ2-7, the V gene TRBV19; D is ambiguous. The length of the CDR3 is 11 residues. V gave up 7 bases and J gave up 4 bases, with 8 bases separating them. Germline assignment: CDR1 LNHDA and CDR2 SQIVND (reference sequence). CDR3 DNA sequence: TGTGCCAGTAAGAAAGGGTACGAGCAGTACTTC. Translated: CASKKGYEQYF.

The sample holds one count of this clone. This chain links TRBV7-2 with TRBJ2-3; D possibly corresponds to TRBD2 (6 bases). V was shortened by 3 bases and J by 2 bases, with 15 bases between the two germline ends. This CDR3 comprises 16 residues. Germline assignment: CDR1 SGHTA and CDR2 FQGNSA. CDR3 DNA sequence: TGTGCCAGCAGCTTCCCTAGCGAAGGTAACACAGATACGCAGTATTTT. This encodes CASSFPSEGNTDTQYF.

Only a few counts were recorded for this clone. The genes are TRBV25-1 and TRBJ1-3; D ambiguous. The CDR3 has 13 amino acids. V shed 3 bases and J shed 7 bases, with 10 bases lying between them. Germline values: CDR1 MGHDK, CDR2 SYGVNS. CDR3 loop: CASSEEGWNTIYF. The CDR3 nucleotides are TGTGCCAGCAGTGAGGAGGGTTGGAACACCATATATTTT.

This chain uses TRBV4-2 with TRBJ2-3; 8 nucleotides match TRBD2. V lost 0 bases to trimming and J lost 7 bases; unmatched junction nucleotides: 12. Germline loops: CDR1 LGHNA, CDR2 YNFKEQ. The CDR3 length is 17 residues. The CDR3 nucleotides are TGTGCCAGCAGCCAAGATAAGGGGGGACTAGTGAGGAATACGCAGTATTTT. It yields the protein CASSQDKGGLVRNTQYF.

V and J are TRBV28 and TRBJ2-7, with 7 bases lining up with TRBD2. Germline V gene lookup returns CDR1 MDHEN and CDR2 SYDVKM. This CDR3 spans 13 amino acids. Trimming at V came to 9 bases and at J to 2 bases, leaving 7 bases not matched to a gene. In nucleotides, the CDR3 is TGTGCCAGTGGGAGGGACGCCACCTACGAGCAGTACTTC. This encodes CASGRDATYEQYF.

Concerning this clone: Other nucleotide sequences from this sample produce the same CDR3. The rearrangement uses TRBV25-1 and TRBJ1-2, with D uncertain. V lost 3 bases to trimming and J lost 8 bases, with 7 bases between them. The germline V gene has CDR1 MGHDK and CDR2 SYGVNS. This CDR3 is built from 11 residues. The CDR3: CASSESRGYTF. The CDR3 DNA reads TGTGCCAGCAGTGAGTCCCGGGGCTACACCTTC.

This CDR3 is CASSYSTNNEQFF. CDR3 coding DNA: TGTGCCAGCAGCTACTCCACGAACAATGAGCAGTTCTTC. The rearrangement joins TRBV7-8 to TRBJ2-1; D not certain. The germline CDR1 and CDR2 sequences are SGHVS and FQNEAQ. This CDR3 region has 13 residues. V shed 4 bases and J shed 5 bases, with 9 bases lying between them.

The chain employs TRBV7-3 and TRBJ2-1, with 12 bases identical to TRBD1. J gave up 8 bases and V 5 bases, and 7 bases lay outside the gene matches. Germline CDR1 is SGHTA and CDR2 is FQGTGA. This CDR3 is 15 amino acids long. The CDR3 DNA sequence: TGTGCCAGCAGCCTCCCGGGACAGGGGGCCCATGAGCAGTTCTTC. This encodes CASSLPGQGAHEQFF.

The chain combines TRBV5-1 with TRBJ2-1; TRBD2 agrees at 14 bases. In germline, CDR1 is SGHRS, CDR2 YFSETQ. The CDR3 loop spans 22 amino acids. V shed 0 bases, J shed 4 bases, and the junction held 18 bases outside the gene matches. The CDR3 sequence: CASSLGLAGGVIWEWPYNEQFF. For the CDR3, the DNA is TGCGCCAGCAGCTTGGGACTAGCGGGAGGGGTAATATGGGAGTGGCCATACAATGAGCAGTTCTTC. Using reference TRBV5-1 and TRBJ2-1 for the parts outside the CDR3, the full variable domain is KAGVTQTPRYLIKTRGQQVTLSCSPISGHRSVSWYQQTPGQGLQFLFEYFSETQRNKGNFPGRFSGRQFSNSRSEMNVSTLELGDSALYLCASSLGLAGGVIWEWPYNEQFFGPGTRLTVL.

CDR3 DNA: TGCGCCAGCAGCCAACTTCAGGGGGAAAGCAATCAGCCCCAGCATTTT. Amino acids: CASSQLQGESNQPQHF. The gene calls are TRBV4-1 and TRBJ1-5, with 7 bases fitting TRBD1. CDR1 is MGHRA and CDR2 is YSYEKL in the germline V gene. The V gene end was trimmed by 2 bases and the J gene end by 1 base; junction bases not matched to a gene: 5. This CDR3 is 16 amino acids long.

In this sample, this clone turned up a few times. The chain recombines TRBV5-1 with TRBJ1-2, with TRBD1 identical over 9 bases. The V and J ends lost 0 bases and 3 bases, in that order; junction bases with no gene match: 0. The CDR3 extends over 14 amino acids. The germline CDR1 and CDR2 sequences are SGHRS and YFSETQ. The CDR3 reads CASSLGDRDYGYTF. CDR3 bases: TGCGCCAGCAGCTTGGGGGACAGGGACTATGGCTACACCTTC.

This clone was observed once. This sequence joins TRBV15 and TRBJ1-4; TRBD1 is a possible D gene (6 bases). This CDR3 spans 15 amino acids. The V gene's germline CDR1 is LNHNV and CDR2 YYDKDF (reference sequence). The germline V and J ends were trimmed by 1 base and 6 bases, with 12 bases remaining between them. The CDR3 sequence is CATSRGGGHDEKLFF. In DNA form, the CDR3 reads TGTGCCACCAGCAGAGGGGGGGGGCACGATGAAAAACTGTTTTTT.